These T cell receptor beta chains were read from a single sample in a study of CD8+CD57+ T cells in acquired aplastic anemia. TCRdb re-derived calls from the reads in MiXCR, one entry per CDR3 protein. The table has 130,000 or so distinct CDR3 sequences, around two fifths seen once; the top ten hold under 9%. The specimen sequenced was sorted CD4+, CD8+, or CD8+CD57+ T cells (not recorded which) from PBMCs. Receptor source: a human donor in good health, serving as a control. Each CDR3 is given with its conserved first and last residue. The D gene is left open where the match is weak. Some rows mark clone size as missing; the rest say once, few, many or name a class of expanded clone.

d_gene	abundance	v_gene	len	j_gene	CDR3nt	CDR3aa
.	.	TRBV12-3/TRBV12-4	11	TRBJ2-2	TGTGCCAGCAGTGGGACCGGGGAGCTGTTTTTT	CASSGTGELFF
.	.	TRBV9	13	TRBJ1-4	TGTGCCAGCAGCGCGAAGGGACAAGAAAAACTGTTTTTT	CASSAKGQEKLFF
.	.	TRBV28	15	TRBJ1-5	TGTGCCACATCCGGGGCCTTGAGGGGCAATCAGCCCCAGCATTTT	CATSGALRGNQPQHF
.	many	TRBV6-1	12	TRBJ2-2	TGTGCCAGCAGTGAGTGGGCCGGGGAGCTGTTTTTT	CASSEWAGELFF
.	many	TRBV7-2	12	TRBJ1-4	TGTGCCAGCAGCTTGCGGGGGGAAAAACTGTTTTTT	CASSLRGEKLFF
TRBD2	.	TRBV7-6	15	TRBJ2-7	TGTGCCAGCAGCGAGCGGGGCACAGCCTACTACGAGCAGTACTTC	CASSERGTAYYEQYF
.	many	TRBV10-3	16	TRBJ2-3	TGTGCCATCAGTGAGTCAATGACGGGGGACACAGATACGCAGTATTTT	CAISESMTGDTDTQYF
.	.	TRBV10-3	14	TRBJ2-7	TGTGCCATCAGTGATGCAGGGAGCTCCTACGAGCAGTACTTC	CAISDAGSSYEQYF
.	.	TRBV9	12	TRBJ2-7	TGTGCCAGCAGCGTAGACGGCTACGAGCAGTACTTC	CASSVDGYEQYF
.	.	TRBV20-1	16	TRBJ2-1	TGCAGTGCCGCTTCGGCGGACTCTTCCCCACCGAATGAGCAGTTCTTC	CSAASADSSPPNEQFF
.	.	TRBV29-1	13	TRBJ1-1	TGCAGCGTTGCGGCCCGGCTGAACACTGAAGCTTTCTTT	CSVAARLNTEAFF
.	many	TRBV14	14	TRBJ1-1	TGTGCCAGCAGCCAAGCGGTACAACACACTGAAGCTTTCTTT	CASSQAVQHTEAFF
.	many	TRBV3-1	12	TRBJ2-7	TGTGCCAGCAGCCCCCGGGGTCTCGAGCAGTACTTC	CASSPRGLEQYF
.	many	TRBV5-1	14	TRBJ1-1	TGCGCCAGCAGCCTAAAAGCAGGAAACACTGAAGCTTTCTTT	CASSLKAGNTEAFF
.	.	TRBV7-6	14	TRBJ1-2	TGTGCCAGCAGCTTAGCGCAGGGACGGAACGGCTACACCTTC	CASSLAQGRNGYTF
.	many	TRBV9	16	TRBJ1-1	TGTGCCAGCAGCGAAACTGGGGGGCTGGGGAACACTGAAGCTTTCTTT	CASSETGGLGNTEAFF
.	.	TRBV18	15	TRBJ2-3	TGTGCCAGCTCACCTCGGGCAGGGAGCACAGATACGCAGTATTTT	CASSPRAGSTDTQYF
TRBD1	many	TRBV5-4	16	TRBJ2-5	TGTGCCAGCAGCTTGGGGACAGGACCTTACCAAGAGACCCAGTACTTC	CASSLGTGPYQETQYF
.	many	TRBV19	15	TRBJ1-1	TGTGCCAGTAAGCAGGGGAGCGCCTCGAACACTGAAGCTTTCTTT	CASKQGSASNTEAFF
TRBD1	.	TRBV7-3	11	TRBJ1-1	TGTGCCAGCAGCATCGGACAGGCGACTCCTTTT	CASSIGQATPF
.	many	TRBV7-2	12	TRBJ2-1	TGTGCCAGCAGCGTTTGGGGCAATGAGCAGTTCTTC	CASSVWGNEQFF
TRBD2	.	TRBV11-2	16	TRBJ2-1	TGTGCCAGCAGCTTACGCCGGGGGGGGAATCACAATGAGCAGTTCTTC	CASSLRRGGNHNEQFF
.	.	TRBV5-1	14	TRBJ2-3	TGCGCCAGCACGGAGGGTCTCGGAACAGATACGCAGTATTTT	CASTEGLGTDTQYF